This TCR beta chain emerged from a study of OX40 agonist ivuxolimab in advanced cancers. Looking at the study overall: Three dose-escalation patients had partial responses: one with hepatocellular carcinoma and two with cutaneous melanoma. Findings and limits, study-wide: Fewer expanded clones were found on average in CD4+ than in CD8+ T cells. Among the nonresponders, some also had low normalized T-cell clonal expansion.

The CDR3 is made up of 14 amino acids. The germline gives CDR1 SEHNR, CDR2 FQNEAQ (reference sequence). Trimming took off 4 bases at V and 4 bases at J, with 10 bases between the two ends. Collection of blood occurred at baseline, at cycle 4 day 1, and at cycle 7 day 1. Only in-frame clones appear in the TCRdb table, and some are missing; sequencing was by immunoSEQ multiplex PCR. Among over 55,000 clones listed, approximately 80% were seen once. Concerning this clone: Its antigen is as yet unknown.

This clonotype was sampled from an adult with an advanced solid tumor such as melanoma, head and neck, liver or kidney cancer. V and J are TRBV7-9 and TRBJ2-2, with D maybe TRBD2 (6 bases). Sample: CD4+ or CD8+ T cells sorted from blood, taken in a trial of the OX40 agonist ivuxolimab. CDR3: CASSSLGGTGELFF. CDR3 bases: TGTGCCAGCAGCTCCTTGGGGGGCACCGGGGAGCTGTTTTTT.